These 18 T cell receptor beta chains were all obtained from the same sample, sequenced in a study of T cell responses to AZD1222 COVID-19 vaccine. TCRdb's copy holds only in-frame clones and misses some; the assay was immunoSEQ multiplex PCR. This sample has 100,000 to 110,000 clones, with approximately 90% found just once. The input for sequencing was peripheral blood, taken on day 0 of AZD1222 vaccination. The origin of the receptors is an adult in good health.

This clone was observed a single time. V usage is TRBV7-9 and J usage is TRBJ2-3; possible D gene TRBD2, 6 bases. In germline, CDR1 is SEHNR, CDR2 FQNEAQ (reference sequence). CDR3 length equals 15 residues. V lost 4 bases and J lost 1, with 12 bases in between. CDR3 coding DNA: TGTGCCAGCAGCTCCGACTGGGGGGGCACAGATACGCAGTATTTT. Translating gives CASSSDWGGTDTQYF.

The rearrangement links TRBV14 to TRBJ1-1, with a tentative D call TRBD1 (5 bases). This CDR3 has 14 residues. V was shortened by 5 bases and J by 8 bases, with 18 bases between the two germline ends. Germline CDR1 is SGHDN and CDR2 is FVKESK. This chain's CDR3 is CASSAADIFAEAFF. The CDR3 coding sequence is TGTGCCAGCAGCGCCGCGGACATCTTCGCAGAAGCTTTCTTT.

This chain joins TRBV11-2 and TRBJ2-1; the D gene is possibly TRBD2 (5 bases). The length of the CDR3 is 14 residues. Germline CDR1 SGHAT, CDR2 FQNNGV. The germline V and J ends were trimmed by 2 bases and 3 bases, with 8 bases remaining between them. The chain's CDR3 is CASSLSGVYNEQFF. For the CDR3, the DNA is TGTGCCAGCAGCTTATCCGGGGTCTACAATGAGCAGTTCTTC. Based on the CDR3 plus reference TRBV11-2 and TRBJ2-1, the full variable domain is EAGVAQSPRYKIIEKRQSVAFWCNPISGHATLYWYQQILGQGPKLLIQFQNNGVVDDSQLPKDRFSAERLKGVDSTLKIQPAKLEDSAVYLCASSLSGVYNEQFFGPGTRLTVL.

The chain carries TRBV2 and TRBJ2-3; 15 bases match TRBD2. The V gene end was trimmed by 2 bases and the J gene end by 6 bases; junction bases not matched to a gene: 6. Germline V gene data show CDR1 as SNHLY and CDR2 as FYNNEI. The CDR3 extends over 17 amino acids. The CDR3 loop is CASSEWTSGGALDTQYF. The CDR3 DNA is TGTGCCAGCAGTGAATGGACTAGCGGGGGGGCATTGGATACGCAGTATTTT.

This clone appeared once. The chain recombines TRBV18 with TRBJ1-6; TRBD1 matches 7 bases. The V gene end was trimmed by 1 base and the J gene end by 4 bases; junction bases not matched to a gene: 7. In germline, CDR1 is KGHSH, CDR2 LQKENI. CDR3 size: 17 residues. The CDR3 region has the DNA TGTGCCAGCTCACCACTTACCGGGACAGCGTATAATTCACCCCTCCACTTT. Protein sequence: CASSPLTGTAYNSPLHF.

The V and J genes are TRBV7-8 and TRBJ2-7; D not resolved. This CDR3 spans 13 amino acids. V lost 4 bases, J lost 3 bases, and 10 bases lay in between. Germline CDR1 is SGHVS and CDR2 is FQNEAQ. The CDR3 loop reads CASSWAAFYEQYF. Here the CDR3 DNA reads TGTGCCAGCAGCTGGGCGGCGTTCTACGAGCAGTACTTC.

The chain recombines TRBV28 with TRBJ1-2; TRBD1 might be the D (6 bases). This CDR3 comprises 18 residues. Germline V gene data show CDR1 as MDHEN and CDR2 as SYDVKM. Trimming stripped 6 bases from V and 5 bases from J, with 28 bases between. CDR3 in DNA: TGTGCCAGCAGCACATTAAACATCGTCCAGGGGTTTAGGTATGGCTACACCTTC. Amino acid sequence: CASSTLNIVQGFRYGYTF.

The chain recombines TRBV3-1 (or the pseudogene TRBV3-2) with TRBJ1-2; D not resolved. CDR3 length: 12 amino acids. Trimming shortened V by 4 bases and J by 4 bases, and 7 bases separated the two germline ends. Germline CDR1 LGHDT, CDR2 YNNKEL (reference sequence). The CDR3 is CASSRDFYGYTF. The DNA of the CDR3 is TGTGCCAGCAGCCGAGATTTCTATGGCTACACCTTC.

J is TRBJ2-5 and V is TRBV24-1; D uncertain. The V and J ends lost 2 bases and 6 bases respectively, with 6 bases between them. The CDR3 has 12 amino acids. In germline, CDR1 is KGHDR, CDR2 SFDVKD. Here the CDR3 reads CATSDSVQTQYF. The DNA of the CDR3 is TGTGCCACCAGTGATTCGGTACAGACCCAGTACTTC.

V gene TRBV2 combines with J gene TRBJ2-6, with D perhaps assigned TRBD1 or TRBD2 (5 bases each). The V end lost 2 bases, the J end lost 0 bases, and 8 bases lay between the germline ends. Germline V CDR1 and CDR2: SNHLY, FYNNEI. The CDR3 length is 16 residues. The CDR3: CASSEQGASGANVLTF. DNA of the CDR3: TGTGCCAGCAGTGAACAGGGAGCCTCTGGGGCCAACGTCCTGACTTTC.

The rearrangement uses TRBV28 and TRBJ1-2; TRBD1 aligns across 7 bases. The germline CDR1 and CDR2 sequences are MDHEN and SYDVKM. CDR3 length equals 16 residues. V lost 8 bases, J lost 2 bases, and 14 bases stayed unmatched. The CDR3 DNA reads as TGTGCCAGCTGCCCAGTAGGGCAGGGGGGAAACTATGGCTACACCTTC. Translated: CASCPVGQGGNYGYTF.

This clone came up once. The chain has TRBV7-9 and TRBJ1-3, with D tentatively TRBD1 (5 bases). Germline V gene lookup returns CDR1 SEHNR and CDR2 FQNEAQ (reference sequence). This CDR3 is built from 16 residues. The V end lost 5 bases, the J end lost 6 bases, and 20 bases lay between the germline ends. CDR3 in amino acids: CASSPEGGPGSNTIYF. DNA for the CDR3: TGTGCCAGCAGCCCTGAGGGAGGGCCAGGGTCAAACACCATATATTTT. Complete variable domain (other parts from reference TRBV7-9 and TRBJ1-3): DTGVSQNPRHKITKRGQNVTFRCDPISEHNRLYWYRQTLGQGPEFLTYFQNEAQLEKSRLLSDRFSAERPKGSFSTLEIQRTEQGDSAMYLCASSPEGGPGSNTIYFGEGSWLTVV.

The chain has TRBV6-5 and TRBJ1-5; D remains ambiguous. The CDR3 totals 13 residues. Germline V CDR1 and CDR2: MNHEY, SVGAGI. The V end was cut by 8 bases, the J end by 7 bases, with 15 bases between. CDR3 amino acids: CASAGPDVQPQHF. The CDR3 DNA is TGTGCCAGCGCCGGACCAGACGTGCAGCCCCAGCATTTT.

This clone has only one observation. The V call is TRBV5-1, the J call TRBJ1-4, with no clear D. Trimming removed 1 base from V and 0 bases from J, with 10 bases in between. This CDR3 is 16 amino acids long. Germline V gene data show CDR1 as SGHRS and CDR2 as YFSETQ. The CDR3: CASSLNPVATNEKLFF. As DNA, the CDR3 is TGCGCCAGCAGCTTGAATCCGGTTGCAACTAATGAAAAACTGTTTTTT.

V gene TRBV29-1 combines with J gene TRBJ2-5; no reliable D call. Germline CDR1 reads SQVTM; CDR2 reads ANQGSEA. This CDR3 has 12 residues. The V end was cut by 6 bases, the J end by 6 bases, with 14 bases between. The CDR3 bases are TGCAGCGTCGACCGACAATACAAGACCCAGTACTTC. Protein sequence: CSVDRQYKTQYF.

The DNA for the CDR3 is TGTGCCACACAGGGCAGGGGGCTGGTTGGGGCCAACGTCCTGACTTTC. Translated: CATQGRGLVGANVLTF. The gene calls are TRBV25-1 and TRBJ2-6, with 8 positions matching TRBD1. The CDR3 is 16 residues long. With V trimmed by 10 bases and J by 3 bases, 11 bases remained unmatched. Per the germline V gene, CDR1 is MGHDK and CDR2 is SYGVNS.

This clone came up once. The chain carries TRBV25-1 and TRBJ1-2; D is ambiguous. Germline CDR1 and CDR2: MGHDK and SYGVNS. This CDR3 comprises 14 residues. V was pared by 5 bases and J by 4 bases, with 14 bases between. The CDR3 reads CASSYTGGGYGYTF. The CDR3 DNA reads TGTGCCAGCAGTTATACCGGTGGAGGCTATGGCTACACCTTC.

The rearrangement joins TRBV29-1 to TRBJ2-2, with a tentative D call TRBD2 (7 bases). Trimming took 7 bases from V and 1 from J, leaving 13 bases between them. The CDR3 loop spans 14 amino acids. CDR1 is SQVTM, CDR2 ANQGSEA, per germline. The CDR3 is CSAGGQRNTGELFF. The CDR3 DNA sequence: TGCAGCGCCGGGGGGCAGAGGAACACCGGGGAGCTGTTTTTT.